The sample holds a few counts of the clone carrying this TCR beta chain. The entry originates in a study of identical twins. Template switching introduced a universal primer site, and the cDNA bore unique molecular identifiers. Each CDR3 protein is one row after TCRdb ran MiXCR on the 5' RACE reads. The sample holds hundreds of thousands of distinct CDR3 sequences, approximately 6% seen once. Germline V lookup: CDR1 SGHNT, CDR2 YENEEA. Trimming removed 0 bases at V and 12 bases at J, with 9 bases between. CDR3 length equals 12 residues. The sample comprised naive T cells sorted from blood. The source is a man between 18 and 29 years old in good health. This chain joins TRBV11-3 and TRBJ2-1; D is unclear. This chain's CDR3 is CASSLDLWRQFF. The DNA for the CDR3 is TGTGCCAGCAGCTTAGATCTGTGGCGGCAGTTCTTC. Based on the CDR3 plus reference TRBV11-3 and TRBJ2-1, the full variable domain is EAGVVQSPRYKIIEKKQPVAFWCNPISGHNTLYWYLQNLGQGPELLIRYENEEAVDDSQLPKDRFSAERLKGVDSTLKIQPAELGDSAVYLCASSLDLWRQFFGPGTRLTVL.